These 18 T cell receptor beta chains originate from one sample sequenced in a study of human T cells and chemical hapten exposure. Time point noted: patch test 3, about 24 weeks after DPC sensitization. Treatment in this sample: therapeutic diphenylcyclopropenone sensitization with weekly scalp DPC. From the RACE reads, TCRdb called clonotypes with MiXCR, one entry per CDR3 protein. This sample has more than 150,000 distinct CDR3 sequences, with approximately 24% found just once. The sample was whole blood, taken in connection with sensitization to the hapten diphenylcyclopropenone (DPC). All receptors derive from a woman in her forties with alopecia areata. Some clones in this sample may be carry-over from other donors' samples.

V gene TRBV6-6 combines with J gene TRBJ2-5; TRBD2 matches at 9 bases. The CDR3 length is 15 residues. Germline CDR1 is MNHNY and CDR2 is SVGAGI (reference sequence). Germline trimming cut 6 bases from V and 7 bases from J; bases unmatched to any gene: 12. The CDR3 region is CASSGGGRGIGTQYF. In nucleotides, the CDR3 is TGTGCCAGCAGCGGGGGCGGGAGGGGCATAGGGACCCAGTACTTC.

The rearrangement uses TRBV4-3 and TRBJ2-3; unclear D gene. This CDR3 spans 15 amino acids. Per germline, CDR1 LGHNA and CDR2 YSLEER. V was shortened by 0 bases and J by 6 bases, with 13 bases between the two germline ends. The CDR3 sequence: CASSQDTRGLDTQYF. CDR3 sequence (DNA): TGCGCCAGCAGCCAAGATACCAGAGGTTTGGATACGCAGTATTTT.

The V call is TRBV7-2, the J call TRBJ1-6, with 10 bases identical to TRBD1. Germline V CDR1 and CDR2: SGHTA, FQGNSA. With V trimmed by 4 bases and J by 7 bases, 7 bases remained unmatched. CDR3 length: 16 residues. The CDR3 spells CASSSPPGQGNSPLHF. CDR3 sequence (DNA): TGTGCCAGCAGCTCCCCTCCGGGACAGGGGAATTCACCCCTCCACTTT. Full variable domain (remainder filled in from reference TRBV7-2 and TRBJ1-6): GAGVSQSPSNKVTEKGKDVELRCDPISGHTALYWYRQSLGQGLEFLIYFQGNSAPDKSGLPSDRFSAERTGGSVSTLTIQRTQQEDSAVYLCASSSPPGQGNSPLHFGNGTRLTVT.

This clonotype turned up a few times. The chain employs TRBV4-3 and TRBJ1-4; no clear D. V was clipped by 1 base and J by 4 bases, with 13 bases between them. The CDR3 runs 16 residues. Germline CDR1 and CDR2: LGHNA and YSLEER. CDR3 coding DNA: TGCGCCAGCAGCCAAGGGAGATCCGCACGTAATGAAAAACTGTTTTTT. This translates into CASSQGRSARNEKLFF.

The chain recombines TRBV20-1 with TRBJ2-2, with D unresolved. From germline, CDR1 is DFQATT and CDR2 SNEGSKA (reference sequence). The length of the CDR3 is 12 residues. Trimming took off 3 bases at V and 9 bases at J, with 11 bases between the two ends. In nucleotides, the CDR3 is TGCAGTGCTAGCAAAGCGCCGAGGGAGCTGTTTTTT. Amino acids: CSASKAPRELFF.

This clonotype was observed at least ten times. J is TRBJ2-3 and V is TRBV10-3; D possibly uses TRBD1 or TRBD2 (5 bases each). V lost 2 bases, J lost 4 bases, and 13 bases lay in between. The CDR3 consists of 15 residues. Germline V gives CDR1 ENHRY, CDR2 SYGVKD. The DNA of the CDR3 is TGTGCCATCAGTGAGAGTGGGGGAGTGGCAGATACGCAGTATTTT. Protein product: CAISESGGVADTQYF.

Only a few counts were recorded for this clonotype. V is TRBV5-5 and J is TRBJ2-1, with 10 nucleotides matching TRBD2. This CDR3 contains 15 residues. In germline, CDR1 is SGHKS, CDR2 YYEKEE (reference sequence). V shed 0 bases, J shed 7 bases, and the junction held 4 bases outside the gene matches. The CDR3 spells CASSLVASGSNEQFF. CDR3 DNA: TGTGCCAGCAGCTTGGTGGCTAGCGGGAGTAATGAGCAGTTCTTC.

This chain links TRBV28 with TRBJ2-7; D remains ambiguous. Per the germline V gene, CDR1 is MDHEN and CDR2 is SYDVKM. The ends were cut back, 0 bases at V and 6 bases at J, with 6 bases in the middle. The CDR3 is 12 residues long. The CDR3 reads CASSLWGSEQYF. In DNA, the CDR3 is TGTGCCAGCAGTTTATGGGGATCCGAGCAGTACTTC.

This clonotype was seen more than once but under ten times. This chain uses TRBV19 with TRBJ1-1, with D possibly TRBD1 on 6 matching bases. V was shortened by 3 bases and J by 0 bases, with 8 bases between the two germline ends. The CDR3 is 14 amino acids. Germline V lookup: CDR1 LNHDA, CDR2 SQIVND (reference sequence). The CDR3: CASSIGGLNTEAFF. The CDR3 DNA sequence: TGTGCCAGTAGTATCGGGGGGCTGAACACTGAAGCTTTCTTT.

This clonotype was observed at least ten times. This chain links TRBV20-1 with TRBJ2-1, with D hard to call. The length of the CDR3 is 15 residues. The V gene lost 1 base and the J gene lost 6 bases, with 16 bases spanning the gap. Germline V CDR1 and CDR2: DFQATT, SNEGSKA (reference sequence). This CDR3 reads CSARGDVFASNEQFF. CDR3 nucleotide sequence: TGCAGTGCTAGAGGAGACGTGTTTGCGTCCAATGAGCAGTTCTTC.

This clonotype was detected only a few times. This rearrangement joins TRBV20-1 to TRBJ2-7; no clear D. Germline-derived CDR1 and CDR2 are DFQATT and SNEGSKA (reference sequence). Trimming left V 3 bases short and J 0 bases short, with 12 bases between. CDR3 length equals 14 residues. This CDR3 reads CSASSMTVSYEQYF. CDR3 DNA: TGCAGTGCTAGTTCTATGACGGTCTCCTACGAGCAGTACTTC.

The V gene is TRBV7-9, the J gene TRBJ1-1, with D hard to call. Germline CDR1 SEHNR, CDR2 FQNEAQ (reference sequence). The germline V and J ends were trimmed by 1 base and 5 bases, with 14 bases remaining between them. The CDR3 runs to 15 residues. CDR3 DNA: TGTGCCAGCAGCTTAGGGCTGACAAGCCGAACTGAAGCTTTCTTT. It is translated as CASSLGLTSRTEAFF.

The rearrangement uses TRBV29-1 and TRBJ2-3; D remains ambiguous. This CDR3 has 12 residues. The V end lost 7 bases, the J end lost 5 bases, and 13 bases lay between the germline ends. Per germline, CDR1 SQVTM and CDR2 ANQGSEA. CDR3 sequence: CSGAEIEDTQYF. The CDR3 region has the DNA TGCAGCGGGGCCGAGATTGAAGATACGCAGTATTTT.

The chain couples TRBV10-3 to TRBJ2-1; D gene uncertain. CDR3 length: 13 amino acids. Germline lookup yields CDR1 ENHRY and CDR2 SYGVKD. V was clipped by 0 bases and J by 12 bases, with 12 bases between them. The CDR3 DNA reads as TGTGCCATCAGTGAGTCGCAGGTAGAATGGCAGTTCTTC. This codes for CAISESQVEWQFF.

The J gene is TRBJ1-3, the V gene TRBV18; a weak D match, TRBD1 (6 bases). Trimming removed 0 bases from V and 5 bases from J, with 8 bases in between. CDR3 length: 14 amino acids. Per the germline V gene, CDR1 is KGHSH and CDR2 is LQKENI. CDR3: CASSPPGQRNTIYF. CDR3 nucleotides: TGTGCCAGCTCACCACCCGGACAGAGAAACACCATATATTTT.

J is TRBJ2-3 and V is TRBV29-1, with 11 bases identical to TRBD2. The CDR3 contains 15 residues. The V gene's germline CDR1 is SQVTM and CDR2 ANQGSEA. J lost 1 base, V lost 4 bases, and 4 bases had no gene match. In DNA, the CDR3 is TGCAGCGTTGGAGTAGCGGGGGGGCGCACAGATACGCAGTATTTT. It codes for CSVGVAGGRTDTQYF.

This sequence joins TRBV6-5 and TRBJ1-1, with D possibly matching TRBD1 (5 bases). Germline V CDR1 and CDR2: MNHEY, SVGAGI. V lost 2 bases, J lost 4 bases, and 17 bases lay in between. The CDR3 has 16 residues. The CDR3 DNA reads as TGTGCCAGCAGTTACCGTCGGGGGGGGTCTAGCACTGAAGCTTTCTTT. Its protein product is CASSYRRGGSSTEAFF.

This clonotype appeared a few times. V is TRBV18 and J is TRBJ2-5; the D is unclear. The CDR3 consists of 13 residues. V shed 3 bases and J shed 1 base, with 6 bases lying between them. Per germline, CDR1 KGHSH and CDR2 LQKENI. The CDR3 region is CASSPAAQETQYF. In nucleotides, the CDR3 is TGTGCCAGCTCACCGGCGGCCCAAGAGACCCAGTACTTC. The full variable domain, completed using reference TRBV18 and TRBJ2-5, is NAGVMQNPRHLVRRRGQEARLRCSPMKGHSHVYWYRQLPEEGLKFMVYLQKENIIDESGMPKERFSAEFPKEGPSILRIQQVVRGDSAAYFCASSPAAQETQYFGPGTRLLVL.